A single sample is the source of the 17 T cell receptor beta chains below, sequenced in a study of cytomegalovirus exposure and HLA in healthy donors. The table came from immunoSEQ multiplex PCR; TCRdb's copy has only in-frame clones and leaves some out. The data hold around 74,000 clones, with approximately 80% observed a single time. The material sequenced was PBMCs. The receptors originated from a young man in good health and CMV-seronegative.

The chain employs TRBV5-5 and TRBJ2-5, with D possibly matching TRBD2 (6 bases). The CDR3 contains 13 residues. Germline loops: CDR1 SGHKS, CDR2 YYEKEE (reference sequence). V dropped 4 bases and J dropped 3 bases, with 10 bases sitting between them. CDR3 amino acids: CASSPPGEETQYF. CDR3 nucleotides: TGTGCCAGCAGCCCCCCGGGGGAAGAGACCCAGTACTTC.

The genes are TRBV10-3 and TRBJ1-2, with D uncertain. The ends were cut back, 2 bases at V and 4 bases at J, with 8 bases in the middle. Germline values: CDR1 ENHRY, CDR2 SYGVKD. The CDR3 has 13 residues. CDR3 residues: CAISEEQFYGYTF. The CDR3 DNA reads as TGTGCCATCAGTGAGGAACAGTTCTATGGCTACACCTTC.

This rearrangement joins TRBV25-1 to TRBJ1-1; D is unresolved. V was clipped by 1 base and J by 3 bases, with 6 bases between them. Per the germline V gene, CDR1 is MGHDK and CDR2 is SYGVNS. The CDR3 extends over 13 amino acids. The CDR3 DNA follows: TGTGCCAGCAGTGAATCGAGGGACACTGAAGCTTTCTTT. Translating it yields CASSESRDTEAFF.

This chain connects TRBV7-6 to TRBJ1-1; 7 bases fit TRBD1. Trimming took 2 bases from V and 5 from J; bases not matched to a gene: 5. CDR1 is SGHVS, CDR2 FNYEAQ, per germline. This CDR3 is built from 14 residues. CDR3 residues: CASSLMGQTTEAFF. In DNA form, the CDR3 reads TGTGCCAGCAGCTTAATGGGACAGACGACTGAAGCTTTCTTT.

The chain has TRBV4-1 and TRBJ2-4; 12 bases map to TRBD2. J lost 6 bases, V lost 4 bases, and 7 bases had no gene match. The germline CDR1 and CDR2 sequences are MGHRA and YSYEKL. This CDR3 is 16 amino acids long. The CDR3 nucleotides read TGCGCCAGCAGCCTATCACTAGCGGGAGGAGTAAACATTCAGTACTTC. The encoded protein is CASSLSLAGGVNIQYF.

This chain links TRBV4-2 with TRBJ2-5; 10 bases agree with TRBD1. The CDR3 contains 15 residues. Germline CDR1 LGHNA, CDR2 YNFKEQ. Trimming removed 0 bases from V and 5 bases from J; junction bases left unmatched: 3. This CDR3 is CASSQEGGQGETQYF. CDR3 coding DNA: TGTGCCAGCAGCCAAGAAGGGGGACAGGGGGAGACCCAGTACTTC.

This sequence joins TRBV7-6 and TRBJ1-2; no firm D call. Germline CDR1 is SGHVS and CDR2 is FNYEAQ. The CDR3 has 14 amino acids. Trimming took 4 bases from V and 4 from J, leaving 13 bases between them. The CDR3 coding sequence is TGTGCCAGCAGCTCCCGGGCGGGAGGCTATGGCTACACCTTC. It encodes CASSSRAGGYGYTF.

The chain links TRBV4-2 to TRBJ2-1, with 7 bases aligning to TRBD1. This CDR3 has 12 amino acids. Per germline, CDR1 LGHNA and CDR2 YNFKEQ. The J segment lost 10 bases and the V segment lost 5 bases, leaving 5 bases of the junction unmatched. CDR3 sequence: CASSTQGKEQFF. The CDR3 DNA follows: TGTGCCAGCAGCACACAGGGGAAAGAGCAGTTCTTC.

For this clone: Its ends do not fully match the called genes, so a read error is possible. This chain joins TRBV27 and TRBJ2-2; 10 bases map to TRBD1. The CDR3 contains 19 residues. Germline CDR1 and CDR2: MNHEY and SMNVEV (reference sequence). DNA of the CDR3: TGTGCCACCAGTTTGGTGGGCGTGAAGGGACAGGGGTCCCCGGGGGAGCTGTTTTTT. The encoded protein is CATSLVGVKGQGSPGELFF.

This clone has only one observation. The J gene is TRBJ2-5, the V gene TRBV7-3; the match to TRBD1 covers 8 bases. The ends lost 5 bases at V and 1 base at J; junction bases unmatched: 6. Germline V CDR1 and CDR2: SGHTA, FQGTGA. The CDR3 runs to 15 residues. The CDR3 DNA sequence: TGTGCCAGCAGCGTCAAACAGGGGGGCCAAGAGACCCAGTACTTC. Translation: CASSVKQGGQETQYF. Variable domain in full (rest from reference TRBV7-3 and TRBJ2-5): GAGVSQTPSNKVTEKGKYVELRCDPISGHTALYWYRQSLGQGPEFLIYFQGTGAADDSGLPNDRFFAVRPEGSVSTLKIQRTERGDSAVYLCASSVKQGGQETQYFGPGTRLLVL.

The rearrangement uses TRBV7-2 and TRBJ1-3; 7 nucleotides match TRBD1. Germline CDR1 SGHTA, CDR2 FQGNSA. There are 15 residues in the CDR3. The V gene end was trimmed by 4 bases and the J gene end by 4 bases; junction bases not matched to a gene: 7. CDR3 protein: CASSSTTGLGNTIYF. The DNA of the CDR3 is TGTGCCAGCAGCTCCACGACAGGGTTAGGAAACACCATATATTTT.

The chain links TRBV29-1 to TRBJ2-7, with a weak D call TRBD1 (6 bases). This CDR3 has 13 residues. Trimming left V 4 bases short and J 3 bases short, with 13 bases between. In germline, CDR1 is SQVTM, CDR2 ANQGSEA. The CDR3 region has the DNA TGCAGCGTTGTCGGCCAGGGGAACTACGAGCAGTACTTC. Translated: CSVVGQGNYEQYF.

The CDR3 DNA follows: TGTGCCAGCAGTTTTGGGGGGTATCAAGAGACCCAGTACTTC. As protein: CASSFGGYQETQYF. This chain uses TRBV27 with TRBJ2-5, with TRBD2 as a possible D gene (6 bases). Trimming pared 3 bases from V and 2 bases from J, leaving 10 bases between. CDR3 size: 14 residues. The V gene's germline CDR1 is MNHEY and CDR2 SMNVEV (reference sequence).

The chain employs TRBV5-1 and TRBJ2-1; TRBD1 agrees at 8 bases. Trimming at V came to 4 bases and at J to 3 bases, leaving 9 bases not matched to a gene. CDR3 length: 16 amino acids. Per the germline V gene, CDR1 is SGHRS and CDR2 is YFSETQ. CDR3 coding DNA: TGCGCCAGCAGCCCGTTAGGGGACAGGTTCTACAATGAGCAGTTCTTC. This translates into CASSPLGDRFYNEQFF.

The V call is TRBV13, the J call TRBJ2-7; 10 bases are shared with TRBD1. The length of the CDR3 is 15 residues. V shed 2 bases and J 2 bases; nucleotides not matched to a gene: 3. CDR1 and CDR2 from the germline V gene are PRHDT and FYEKMQ (reference sequence). The CDR3 region is CASSLWGQGTYEQYF. As DNA, the CDR3 is TGTGCCAGCAGCTTATGGGGACAGGGGACCTACGAGCAGTACTTC.

The genes are TRBV5-1 and TRBJ2-3, with D possibly matching TRBD2 (5 bases). V was trimmed by 0 bases and J by 7 bases, leaving 12 bases between them. Germline assignment: CDR1 SGHRS and CDR2 YFSETQ. CDR3 length: 14 amino acids. The CDR3 DNA is TGCGCCAGCAGCTTGGCCGAGGAGGCACATACGCAGTATTTT. Translation gives CASSLAEEAHTQYF.

The gene calls are TRBV7-9 and TRBJ2-5, with D uncertain. The CDR3 runs to 14 residues. Germline V gene sequence: CDR1 SEHNR, CDR2 FQNEAQ (reference sequence). Trimming shortened V by 7 bases and J by 3 bases, and 15 bases separated the two germline ends. The CDR3 DNA follows: TGTGCCAGCAACCAATACGGTAAAAAAGAGACCCAGTACTTC. As protein: CASNQYGKKETQYF.